Below are 30 T cell receptor beta chains sequenced from a single sample in a study of identical twins. From the 5' RACE reads, TCRdb called clonotypes with MiXCR, one entry per CDR3 protein. This table holds approximately 690,000 distinct CDR3 sequences, 5.5% to 7.5% found once. Sequences were obtained from naive T cells sorted from blood. These receptors all stem from a man younger than 35 in good health.

This clonotype was observed many times. The rearrangement links TRBV12-3 or TRBV12-4 to TRBJ1-3, with TRBD1 as a possible D gene (5 bases). Trimming shortened V by 3 bases and J by 5 bases, and 17 bases separated the two germline ends. This CDR3 region has 16 residues. The CDR3 sequence: CASSFLGEGDRNTIYF. CDR3 nucleotides: TGTGCCAGCAGTTTTTTGGGGGAGGGCGACCGAAACACCATATATTTT.

In its sample, this clonotype was seen many times. The chain combines TRBV29-1 with TRBJ2-3, with TRBD2 identical over 16 bases. J lost 6 bases, V lost 7 bases, and 1 base had no gene match. CDR1 is SQVTM and CDR2 is ANQGSEA in the germline V gene. The CDR3 runs 13 residues. The CDR3 bases are TGCAGCGCGGGACTAGCGGGAGGGGATACGCAGTATTTT. This encodes CSAGLAGGDTQYF.

This clonotype was picked up many times. This chain uses TRBV6-5 with TRBJ2-5; D might be TRBD2 (5 bases). From germline, CDR1 is MNHEY and CDR2 SVGAGI. V was pared by 7 bases and J by 0 bases, with 18 bases between. CDR3 length: 16 amino acids. CDR3 region: CASTYRRWENQETQYF. The CDR3 nucleotides read TGTGCCAGCACTTATCGGCGTTGGGAGAACCAAGAGACCCAGTACTTC.

This clonotype was picked up many times. The CDR3 spells CSVGLANNEQFF. The CDR3 nucleotides are TGCAGCGTTGGACTAGCGAACAATGAGCAGTTCTTC. This chain uses TRBV29-1 with TRBJ2-1; 8 nucleotides agree with TRBD2. Germline V gives CDR1 SQVTM, CDR2 ANQGSEA. V dropped 4 bases and J dropped 5; count of bases not matched to a gene: 1. This CDR3 comprises 12 residues.

This clonotype was picked up many times. J is TRBJ1-1 and V is TRBV10-3; a possible D gene is TRBD1 (6 bases). This CDR3 contains 13 residues. Germline V gives CDR1 ENHRY, CDR2 SYGVKD. V lost 6 bases and J 0 bases, leaving 8 bases between the germline ends. This CDR3 is CAIRDSMNTEAFF. Here the CDR3 DNA reads TGTGCCATCAGGGACAGCATGAACACTGAAGCTTTCTTT.

This clonotype occurred many times. The rearrangement uses TRBV6-1 and TRBJ1-1; D gene unclear. There are 14 residues in the CDR3. Germline V lookup: CDR1 MNHNS, CDR2 SASEGT. V was shortened by 6 bases and J by 0 bases, with 11 bases between the two germline ends. The CDR3 protein is CASRSHNMNTEAFF. The CDR3, as DNA: TGTGCCAGCAGATCTCATAACATGAACACTGAAGCTTTCTTT.

This clonotype was detected ten times or more. The chain recombines TRBV5-6 with TRBJ2-6; tentative D call: TRBD2 (6 bases). Trimming shortened V by 0 bases and J by 11 bases, and 6 bases separated the two germline ends. The CDR3 sequence is 12 residues long. From germline, CDR1 is SGHDT and CDR2 YYEEEE. The CDR3 nucleotides read TGTGCCAGCAGCTTGGGGAGGGACGTCCTGACTTTC. The encoded protein is CASSLGRDVLTF. The complete variable domain, with remaining parts taken from reference TRBV5-6 and TRBJ2-6, reads DAGVTQSPTHLIKTRGQQVTLRCSPKSGHDTVSWYQQALGQGPQFIFQYYEEEERQRGNFPDRFSGHQFPNYSSELNVNALLLGDSALYLCASSLGRDVLTFGAGSRLTVL.

This clonotype was counted many times. This chain joins TRBV7-8 and TRBJ1-5; tentatively, D is TRBD1 (5 bases). Trimming stripped 4 bases from V and 7 bases from J, with 11 bases between. CDR1 is SGHVS, CDR2 FQNEAQ, per germline. The CDR3 consists of 13 residues. Written as DNA, the CDR3 is TGTGCCAGCAGCTACGGGGGGGACCAGCCCCAGCATTTT. This codes for CASSYGGDQPQHF.

This clonotype was counted at least ten times. Since no conserved phenylalanine or tryptophan closes the CDR3, a read error is the likely cause. No DNA is shown, since the ends of the CDR3 on it are uncertain; the CDR3 is the one TCRdb lists. The gene calls are TRBV30 and TRBJ1-1; whether TRBD1, the table's D call, matches the DNA was not checked. The CDR3 contains 9 residues when both ends are counted. CDR1 and CDR2 from the germline V gene are GTSNPN and SVGIG (reference sequence). The CDR3 region is CAWSGPGMV.

This clonotype came up many times. The chain uses TRBV7-9 and TRBJ2-5; a weak D match, TRBD1 (5 bases). The CDR3 consists of 15 residues. CDR1 SEHNR and CDR2 FQNEAQ come from the germline V gene (reference sequence). Trimming cost V 5 bases and J 2 bases, with 15 bases left between them. This CDR3 is CASSRTEGAQETQYF. DNA for the CDR3: TGTGCCAGCAGCCGCACCGAAGGGGCGCAAGAGACCCAGTACTTC.

V and J are TRBV10-1 and TRBJ2-1; no firm D call. Deletions cut 5 bases from V and 5 bases from J, with 13 bases between. Germline V gene lookup returns CDR1 WNHNN and CDR2 SYGVQD (reference sequence). The CDR3 runs 14 residues. DNA for the CDR3: TGCGCCAGCAGTCTGTCCCAATATAACAATGAGCAGTTCTTC. Its translation: CASSLSQYNNEQFF.

This clonotype occurred many times. The chain joins TRBV10-3 to TRBJ2-7; no clear D. V lost 1 base and J lost 3, with 7 bases in between. This CDR3 region has 13 residues. Germline-derived CDR1 and CDR2 are ENHRY and SYGVKD. CDR3: CAISEWGRYEQYF. DNA for the CDR3: TGTGCCATCAGTGAGTGGGGTCGCTACGAGCAGTACTTC.

At least ten counts were recorded for this clonotype. The V call is TRBV27, the J call TRBJ1-1; maybe TRBD1 (6 bases). The ends were cut back, 9 bases at V and 0 bases at J, with 11 bases in the middle. In germline, CDR1 is MNHEY, CDR2 SMNVEV (reference sequence). The CDR3 spans 13 residues. The CDR3 DNA sequence: TGTGCCAGTGGGACACAAATGAACACTGAAGCTTTCTTT. As protein: CASGTQMNTEAFF.

There are a few counts of this clonotype. This chain uses TRBV9 with TRBJ2-2; 7 nucleotides line up with TRBD2. The V segment lost 4 bases and the J segment 0 bases; nucleotides outside the gene matches: 9. In germline, CDR1 is SGDLS, CDR2 YYNGEE. The CDR3 is 17 amino acids. CDR3 amino acids: CASSYPRAGANTGELFF. The CDR3 bases are TGTGCCAGCAGCTACCCCAGGGCGGGGGCGAACACCGGGGAGCTGTTTTTT.

The chain combines TRBV10-3 with TRBJ1-2; possible D gene TRBD1, 5 bases. The CDR3 consists of 14 residues. Trimming pared 2 bases from V and 2 bases from J, leaving 9 bases between. In germline, CDR1 is ENHRY, CDR2 SYGVKD. The CDR3 protein is CAISEGRVNYGYTF. CDR3 in DNA: TGTGCCATCAGTGAGGGCAGGGTAAACTATGGCTACACCTTC.

The chain links TRBV24-1 to TRBJ2-3; 10 bases align to TRBD1. The germline V gene has CDR1 KGHDR and CDR2 SFDVKD. J lost 3 bases, V lost 4 bases, and 6 bases had no gene match. This CDR3 region has 16 residues. DNA for the CDR3: TGTGCCACCAGTGAAACGACAGGGGGCAGGACAGATACGCAGTATTTT. It translates to CATSETTGGRTDTQYF.

This rearrangement joins TRBV4-2 to TRBJ2-4, with D possibly TRBD2 on 6 matching bases. V lost 6 bases and J lost 5, with 17 bases in between. The CDR3 contains 15 residues. From germline, CDR1 is LGHNA and CDR2 YNFKEQ. CDR3 amino acids: CASRRDPQGENIQYF. CDR3 DNA: TGTGCCAGCAGGCGGGACCCCCAAGGGGAAAACATTCAGTACTTC.

This clonotype was seen only a few times. The V gene is TRBV7-9, the J gene TRBJ1-1; the D is unclear. Deletions cut 5 bases from V and 4 bases from J, with 11 bases between. Germline V CDR1 and CDR2: SEHNR, FQNEAQ (reference sequence). CDR3 length: 13 amino acids. In DNA form, the CDR3 reads TGTGCCAGCAGCCCTACAGAGACCACTGAAGCTTTCTTT. Protein: CASSPTETTEAFF.

This clonotype was observed a handful of times. The chain carries TRBV16 and TRBJ1-1; D is undetermined. Germline assignment: CDR1 KGHSY and CDR2 FQNENV. The length of the CDR3 is 16 residues. V lost 0 bases and J 1 base, leaving 12 bases between the germline ends. CDR3 in amino acids: CASSQSIDQSNTEAFF. The CDR3 DNA follows: TGTGCCAGCAGCCAATCGATAGACCAATCGAACACTGAAGCTTTCTTT.

The chain joins TRBV20-1 to TRBJ2-3; TRBD2 matches at 7 bases. Trimming cost V 1 base and J 2 bases; bases outside gene matches: 6. There are 15 residues in the CDR3. Germline V gene sequence: CDR1 DFQATT, CDR2 SNEGSKA (reference sequence). The CDR3 coding sequence is TGCAGTGCTAGAGCAGCTAGCGGATCCACAGATACGCAGTATTTT. This codes for CSARAASGSTDTQYF.

This clonotype was recorded at least ten times. The chain couples TRBV20-1 to TRBJ1-3; D remains ambiguous. Germline CDR1 is DFQATT and CDR2 is SNEGSKA (reference sequence). The CDR3 extends over 15 amino acids. V lost 3 bases, J lost 0 bases, and 12 bases lay in between. CDR3 amino acids: CSASRVPDSGNTIYF. CDR3 DNA sequence: TGCAGTGCTAGCCGGGTCCCGGACTCTGGAAACACCATATATTTT.

This clonotype occurred many times. The V call is TRBV5-1, the J call TRBJ2-3; no clear D. Looked up from germline, CDR1 is SGHRS and CDR2 is YFSETQ. Trimming took off 2 bases at V and 11 bases at J, with 9 bases between the two ends. CDR3 length: 11 amino acids. In DNA, the CDR3 is TGCGCCAGCAGCTTTGGTAGTTTGCAGTATTTT. This translates into CASSFGSLQYF.

This clonotype was detected ten times or more. The J gene is TRBJ1-1, the V gene TRBV6-1, with D possibly TRBD1 on 6 matching bases. In germline, CDR1 is MNHNS, CDR2 SASEGT. Between the trimmed V and J ends, which lost 10 bases and 0 bases, there was a span of 15 bases. The CDR3 totals 14 residues. DNA of the CDR3: TGTGCCACGAACAGGGACTCTATGAACACTGAAGCTTTCTTT. This translates into CATNRDSMNTEAFF.

Notes on this clonotype: It is likely a read error, because the conserved phenylalanine at the end of the CDR3 is missing. The DNA is omitted, as the CDR3 cannot be located on it reliably, and the CDR3 follows TCRdb's listing. The gene calls are TRBV18 and TRBJ1-1. Looked up from germline, CDR1 is KGHSH and CDR2 is LQKENI. The CDR3 is 8 residues long, counting both termini. The CDR3 sequence is CASSPANG.

The sample holds many counts of this clonotype. The chain is built from TRBV12-3 or TRBV12-4 and TRBJ2-3, with TRBD2 matching over 12 bases. V shed 3 bases and J 0 bases; nucleotides not matched to a gene: 10. The CDR3 extends over 19 amino acids. This CDR3 is CASSFPSGRVMSSTDTQYF. Here the CDR3 DNA reads TGTGCCAGCAGTTTTCCTAGCGGGAGGGTAATGTCTAGCACAGATACGCAGTATTTT.

This clonotype has at least ten counts. V usage is TRBV6-1 and J usage is TRBJ2-7, with D perhaps matching TRBD2 (5 bases). V was pared by 2 bases and J by 0 bases, with 11 bases between. The germline gives CDR1 MNHNS, CDR2 SASEGT. The CDR3 runs 15 residues. Written as DNA, the CDR3 is TGTGCCAGCAGTGAACCTTTTCGGGGCTCCTACGAGCAGTACGTC. Amino acid sequence: CASSEPFRGSYEQYV.

This clonotype was detected a few times. This sequence joins TRBV7-8 and TRBJ1-5, with D uncertain. Trimming left V 5 bases short and J 0 bases short, with 23 bases between. Germline V gene lookup returns CDR1 SGHVS and CDR2 FQNEAQ. This CDR3 contains 19 residues. In DNA form, the CDR3 reads TGTGCCAGCAGCCTGCTTCAGGACTTAAGTGAGCATAGCAATCAGCCCCAGCATTTT. Residues: CASSLLQDLSEHSNQPQHF.

This clonotype was seen repeatedly, ten times or more. V gene TRBV3-1 combines with J gene TRBJ1-5; D call uncertain. With 1 base removed from V and 5 bases from J, the gap between germline ends came to 6 bases. Germline V CDR1 and CDR2: LGHDT, YNNKEL (reference sequence). The CDR3 extends over 13 amino acids. The CDR3 reads CASSQAFDQPQHF. The CDR3 DNA sequence: TGTGCCAGCAGCCAAGCGTTCGATCAGCCCCAGCATTTT.

There are many counts of this clonotype. V is TRBV29-1 and J is TRBJ1-1; D may be TRBD1 (6 bases). The CDR3 totals 12 residues. Germline assignment: CDR1 SQVTM and CDR2 ANQGSEA. Trimming left V 4 bases short and J 4 bases short, with 10 bases between. The DNA of the CDR3 is TGCAGCGTTGGTACAGGGCCCACTGAAGCTTTCTTT. It is translated as CSVGTGPTEAFF.

This clonotype was counted ten times or more. The chain carries TRBV3-1 and TRBJ2-7; TRBD2 aligns across 7 bases. V lost 3 bases to trimming and J lost 4 bases; unmatched junction nucleotides: 0. The V gene's germline CDR1 is LGHDT and CDR2 YNNKEL (reference sequence). This CDR3 contains 12 residues. CDR3 bases: TGTGCCAGCAGCCACGGGGGGTACGAGCAGTACGTC. Protein sequence: CASSHGGYEQYV.